A single sample gave rise to the 2 T cell receptor beta chains below, sequenced in a study of cytomegalovirus exposure and HLA in healthy donors. The data were produced by immunoSEQ multiplex PCR, yet TCRdb's version contains in-frame clones alone and is incomplete. The repertoire consists of approximately 230,000 clones, with roughly 87% occurring once and the leading ten covering more than 10%. The specimen was PBMCs. The receptors originated from a man aged 18 to 30 in good health and CMV-seropositive.

This chain connects TRBV30 to TRBJ1-2; 7 positions agree with TRBD1. CDR3 length: 15 amino acids. Germline V gives CDR1 GTSNPN, CDR2 SVGIG (reference sequence). With 6 bases clipped from V and 2 bases from J, the junction kept 12 bases outside the gene matches. The CDR3 loop is CACRKKGQPNYGYTF. CDR3 DNA: TGTGCCTGTCGAAAGAAGGGACAGCCCAACTATGGCTACACCTTC.

The gene calls are TRBV6-5 and TRBJ1-2; 8 nucleotides align to TRBD1. CDR1 is MNHEY and CDR2 is SVGAGI in the germline V gene. The V segment lost 6 bases and the J segment 8 bases; nucleotides outside the gene matches: 8. This CDR3 has 13 residues. DNA of the CDR3: TGTGCCAGCAGCGATCAGGGGGCGTGGGGCTACACCTTC. Translation gives CASSDQGAWGYTF.